This T cell receptor beta chain was observed in a study of identical twins. TCRdb redid the calling of the 5' RACE reads with MiXCR, one entry per CDR3 protein. Among 1.5 million to 2 million distinct CDR3 sequences listed, roughly 35% were seen once. The CDR3 loop spans 18 amino acids. This chain links TRBV12-3 or TRBV12-4 with TRBJ2-7; 12 bases agree with TRBD1. The J call may not be correct, given that the DNA end is closer to TRBJ2-4. The sequencing input was cord blood. This sequence originates from a newborn girl in good health. The CDR3 DNA reads TGTGCCAGCAGGCTTCCCCCGGGACAGGGGGCGAAGGGGAACATTCAGTACTTC. The encoded protein is CASRLPPGQGAKGNIQYF.